This TCR beta chain was recovered during a study of blood T cell repertoires in COVID-19 (dated by TCRdb to the early 2020s). Some background on the complete study: Samples from collaborators originated in the United States, Italy and Spain and spanned both the acute and convalescent phases of COVID-19. The prospective study material was composed of cDNA or gDNA derived from T cells, B-cell-depleted T cells, or PBMCs. Subjects who had been exposed to COVID-19, were actively infected with it, or had recovered from it provided the deeply sampled blood TCRbeta repertoires that made up the dataset. A freely available public database, intended as a resource for researchers studying the immune response to SARS-CoV-2, is where the repertoires were released. The samples were drawn from the first 160 participants of the ongoing ImmuneRACE study and from 950 to 1,500 subjects provided by 6 global collaborators. Nearly every sample came with metadata listing a de-identified subject ID, COVID-19 status, age in years and sex. HLA class I and class II types, where available, came from metadata supplied by the sample provider rather than from assay-based typing. Summary of the overall study and its limitations: How much clinical and demographic metadata was included differed by source and by participant, and the metadata was provided uncurated.

V is cut back by 5 bases and J by 5 bases, with 14 bases in the junction unmatched. The CDR3 covers 16 residues, taking in both the cysteine and the phenylalanine. The kept DNA is CDR3 alone, 48 bases in frame from the first base. CDR1 and CDR2 were assigned from the germline V gene (reference sequence) as LGHDT and YNNKEL. To note about this clone: The target of this receptor is not known. Base qualities were left out, and no much larger clone turns up one base away.

In the prospective study, participants were about 18 to 95 years old, resided in about two dozen geographic areas of the United States, and were enrolled through a virtual design. Cohort assignment in the prospective study relied on participant-reported clinical history from a screening survey and a study questionnaire. In the prospective study, whole blood, serum and a nasopharyngeal or oropharyngeal swab were collected from each participant by mobile phlebotomists. Prospective study participants could optionally give additional blood draws and questionnaires over an approximately 2-month period. Prospective study blood samples were shipped either frozen or at room temperature before DNA extraction. TCRbeta CDR3 regions were amplified from genomic DNA by means of the immunoSEQ Assay, a bias-controlled multiplex PCR. On the authors' methods: The number of nucleated cells in each sample was estimated from the amplification of reference gene primers within the assay. Sequence reads were collapsed and filtered to measure the absolute abundance of every unique TCRbeta CDR3 rearrangement. Productive Simpson clonality was computed per sample as the square root of Simpson's diversity index over productive rearrangements. Sourced from immuneACCESS, this table was stored by TCRdb with only in-frame sequences that have V and J called. A share of the clones is absent; for the studies checked, an unresolved V gene accounts for under half, and the remainder has no known explanation. V and J calls and clone size follow that table, whereas D and trimming were derived from the DNA. Present in this sample are 300,000 to 350,000 clones, nearly 90% of which were seen just once. The ten largest account for 4% to 5.5% of the sample.

The V gene is TRBV3-1 (or the pseudogene TRBV3-2) and the J gene is TRBJ2-7, with 8 bases aligning to TRBD2. Sequencing was done on a sample of PBMCs or T cells enriched from blood (not recorded which). The sequence came from a woman younger than 30 with acute COVID-19. The CDR3 reads as follows: CASSFDFSGMGDEQYF. The DNA reads TGTGCCAGCAGCTTTGACTTTAGCGGGATGGGGGACGAGCAGTACTTC.